The next 15 T cell receptor beta chains were all read from a single sample in a study of T-cell reconstitution after alpha-beta-depleted transplantation in children. The authors prepared the TCRbeta library with unique molecular identifiers. TCRdb reanalysed the PCR reads using MiXCR and keeps one entry per CDR3 protein. The table includes 400,000 to 500,000 distinct CDR3 sequences, approximately 10% detected once. The starting material was PBMCs from the stem cell graft donor, obtained from the stem cell graft. Every receptor here comes from a human donor who donated a stem cell graft to a child with acute myeloid leukemia.

In its sample, this clonotype was seen a few times. V usage is TRBV5-1 and J usage is TRBJ2-5, with D hard to call. CDR3 length equals 14 residues. V lost 3 bases and J lost 7, with 16 bases in between. Germline V gene data show CDR1 as SGHRS and CDR2 as YFSETQ. The CDR3 loop reads CASSSAPDFGTQYF. The CDR3, as DNA: TGCGCCAGCAGCTCGGCCCCCGACTTCGGGACCCAGTACTTC. Full variable domain (missing parts from reference TRBV5-1 and TRBJ2-5): KAGVTQTPRYLIKTRGQQVTLSCSPISGHRSVSWYQQTPGQGLQFLFEYFSETQRNKGNFPGRFSGRQFSNSRSEMNVSTLELGDSALYLCASSSAPDFGTQYFGPGTRLLVL.

The chain couples TRBV30 to TRBJ2-7, with 7 bases lining up with TRBD1. CDR1 is GTSNPN, CDR2 SVGIG, per germline (reference sequence). Unmatched junction bases numbered 7, after V lost 3 bases and J lost 2 bases. The CDR3 runs 14 residues. The CDR3 loop reads CAWSPGTATYEQYF. CDR3 coding DNA: TGTGCCTGGAGCCCCGGGACAGCCACCTACGAGCAGTACTTC.

The J gene is TRBJ2-1, the V gene TRBV7-9; weak D call: TRBD1 (5 bases). Trimming shortened V by 2 bases and J by 5 bases, and 13 bases separated the two germline ends. CDR1 and CDR2 (germline): SEHNR, FQNEAQ (reference sequence). The CDR3 is 15 amino acids. CDR3 in amino acids: CASSLRLDKHNEQFF. The CDR3 DNA reads as TGTGCCAGCAGCTTAAGGCTGGACAAACACAATGAGCAGTTCTTC.

Comment on this clonotype: A single base separates this from a much larger clone, so it may be a read error. The chain employs TRBV3-1 and TRBJ2-1; perhaps TRBD2 as D (5 bases). The CDR3 contains 15 residues. Per the germline V gene, CDR1 is LGHDT and CDR2 is YNNKEL (reference sequence). For the CDR3, the DNA is TGTGCCACCAGCCAAGAGACTACCGATAGGTATGAGCAGTTCTTC. This codes for CATSQETTDRYEQFF.

In its sample, this clonotype was seen a few times. This chain joins TRBV5-6 and TRBJ2-7, with D possibly matching TRBD1 (5 bases). Trimming took 2 bases from V and 0 from J, leaving 9 bases between them. This CDR3 contains 14 residues. Germline V gives CDR1 SGHDT, CDR2 YYEEEE. Here the CDR3 DNA reads TGTGCCAGCAGCTTAACAGGTACCTCCTACGAGCAGTACTTC. As protein: CASSLTGTSYEQYF.

This clonotype was seen more than once but under ten times. CDR3 in amino acids: CAISVHRDETQYF. In nucleotides, the CDR3 is TGTGCCATCAGTGTACACAGGGATGAGACCCAGTACTTC. The chain joins TRBV10-3 to TRBJ2-5; possible D gene TRBD1, 6 bases. Germline CDR1 ENHRY, CDR2 SYGVKD. This CDR3 is built from 13 residues. V was pared by 4 bases and J by 5 bases, with 11 bases between.

V usage is TRBV2 and J usage is TRBJ2-7, with no clear D. The V end was cut by 3 bases, the J end by 2 bases, with 11 bases between. This CDR3 has 14 residues. Germline V CDR1 and CDR2: SNHLY, FYNNEI. The CDR3 here is CASSEIETTYEQYV. In DNA, the CDR3 is TGTGCCAGCAGTGAGATCGAAACCACCTACGAGCAGTACGTC.

This clonotype was recorded a few times. The chain recombines TRBV9 with TRBJ2-7; 7 bases agree with TRBD1. CDR1 and CDR2 from the germline V gene are SGDLS and YYNGEE. The CDR3 sequence is 16 residues long. The junction had 9 bases not matched to a gene; V was cut back by 0 bases and J by 3 bases. CDR3 sequence: CASSVGQQGSHYEQYF. DNA for the CDR3: TGTGCCAGCAGCGTAGGCCAACAGGGGTCCCACTACGAGCAGTACTTC.

The chain joins TRBV10-3 to TRBJ2-1; D unclear. The V end was cut by 2 bases, the J end by 0 bases, with 11 bases between. The germline CDR1 and CDR2 sequences are ENHRY and SYGVKD. This CDR3 is 16 amino acids long. The CDR3 loop is CAISEPDSSSYNEQFF. In DNA form, the CDR3 reads TGTGCCATCAGTGAGCCCGACTCGAGCTCCTACAATGAGCAGTTCTTC.

The table lists this clonotype with many counts. This chain joins TRBV18 and TRBJ1-2; TRBD1 aligns across 9 bases. V was pared by 3 bases and J by 8 bases, with 7 bases of the junction left unmatched. Germline CDR1 is KGHSH and CDR2 is LQKENI. The CDR3 is made up of 14 amino acids. CDR3 protein: CASSPGQGQDGYTF. The CDR3 DNA reads as TGTGCCAGCTCACCTGGACAGGGGCAAGACGGCTACACCTTC.

There are many counts of this clonotype. This chain joins TRBV7-8 and TRBJ2-7; tentatively, D is TRBD2 (7 bases). This CDR3 comprises 14 residues. Germline V gene lookup returns CDR1 SGHVS and CDR2 FQNEAQ. Here the CDR3 reads CASSSGGGSHEQYV. CDR3 nucleotides: TGTGCCAGCAGCTCTGGGGGGGGCTCCCACGAGCAGTACGTC.

This clonotype showed up many times. The genes are TRBV20-1 and TRBJ2-1; tentative D call: TRBD2 (6 bases). This CDR3 is built from 15 residues. Germline V gene data show CDR1 as DFQATT and CDR2 as SNEGSKA (reference sequence). The V gene lost 6 bases and the J gene lost 4 bases, with 19 bases spanning the gap. This CDR3 is CSAQGGRDLYNEQFF. CDR3 bases: TGCAGTGCCCAAGGCGGGCGGGATCTGTACAATGAGCAGTTCTTC.

This clonotype was seen at least ten times. The chain combines TRBV20-1 with TRBJ2-7, with 7 bases lining up with TRBD2. In germline, CDR1 is DFQATT, CDR2 SNEGSKA (reference sequence). This CDR3 spans 19 amino acids. V dropped 1 base and J dropped 0; count of bases not matched to a gene: 18. The CDR3 reads CSARGLAVETRRSSYEQYF. CDR3 nucleotide sequence: TGCAGTGCTAGAGGGCTAGCGGTTGAAACACGAAGGAGCTCCTACGAGCAGTACTTC.

This clonotype was observed a handful of times. V is TRBV4-3 and J is TRBJ1-4; D remains unclear. V lost 1 base and J 4 bases, leaving 13 bases between the germline ends. This CDR3 is 16 amino acids long. Germline CDR1 reads LGHNA; CDR2 reads YSLEER. The CDR3 is CASSQGWMQDNEKLFF. CDR3 in DNA: TGCGCCAGCAGCCAAGGTTGGATGCAGGATAATGAAAAACTGTTTTTT.

This clonotype was counted only a few times. CDR3 sequence: CASSLMKGTSGDNEQFF. CDR3 sequence (DNA): TGTGCCAGCAGCTTGATGAAAGGGACGAGCGGGGACAATGAGCAGTTCTTC. This chain joins TRBV7-3 and TRBJ2-1; 7 positions match TRBD2. The V gene end was trimmed by 3 bases and the J gene end by 5 bases; junction bases not matched to a gene: 13. The CDR3 is made up of 17 amino acids. Per the germline V gene, CDR1 is SGHTA and CDR2 is FQGTGA. Full variable domain (remainder filled in from reference TRBV7-3 and TRBJ2-1): GAGVSQTPSNKVTEKGKYVELRCDPISGHTALYWYRQSLGQGPEFLIYFQGTGAADDSGLPNDRFFAVRPEGSVSTLKIQRTERGDSAVYLCASSLMKGTSGDNEQFFGPGTRLTVL.